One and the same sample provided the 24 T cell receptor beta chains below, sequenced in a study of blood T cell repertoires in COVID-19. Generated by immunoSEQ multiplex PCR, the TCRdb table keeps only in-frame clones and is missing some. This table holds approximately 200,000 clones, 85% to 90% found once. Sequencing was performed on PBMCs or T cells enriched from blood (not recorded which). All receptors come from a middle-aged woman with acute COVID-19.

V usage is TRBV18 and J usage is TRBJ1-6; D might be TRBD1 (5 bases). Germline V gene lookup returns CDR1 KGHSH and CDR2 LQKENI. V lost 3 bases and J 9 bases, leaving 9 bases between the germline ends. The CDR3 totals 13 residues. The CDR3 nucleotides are TGTGCCAGCTCACCGATGGGGGGTTCACCCCTCCACTTT. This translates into CASSPMGGSPLHF.

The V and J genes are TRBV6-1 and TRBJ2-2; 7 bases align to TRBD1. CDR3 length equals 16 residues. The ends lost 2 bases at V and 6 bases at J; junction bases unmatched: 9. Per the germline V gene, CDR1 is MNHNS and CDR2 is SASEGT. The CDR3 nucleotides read TGTGCCAGCAGTGAAAGACAGGGTTTTGTGGCCGGGGAGCTGTTTTTT. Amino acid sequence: CASSERQGFVAGELFF.

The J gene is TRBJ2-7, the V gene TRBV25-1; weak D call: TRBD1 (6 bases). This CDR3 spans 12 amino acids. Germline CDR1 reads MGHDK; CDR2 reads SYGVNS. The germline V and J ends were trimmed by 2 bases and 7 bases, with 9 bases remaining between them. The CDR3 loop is CASSETGWEQYF. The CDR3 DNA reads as TGTGCCAGCAGTGAAACAGGGTGGGAGCAGTACTTC.

The CDR3 region is CASSKDRGQTGELFF. The CDR3 nucleotides are TGTGCCAGTAGTAAGGACAGGGGGCAAACCGGGGAGCTGTTTTTT. The chain recombines TRBV19 with TRBJ2-2; 11 bases map to TRBD1. V lost 4 bases to trimming and J lost 5 bases; unmatched junction nucleotides: 3. The CDR3 loop spans 15 amino acids. Germline assignment: CDR1 LNHDA and CDR2 SQIVND (reference sequence).

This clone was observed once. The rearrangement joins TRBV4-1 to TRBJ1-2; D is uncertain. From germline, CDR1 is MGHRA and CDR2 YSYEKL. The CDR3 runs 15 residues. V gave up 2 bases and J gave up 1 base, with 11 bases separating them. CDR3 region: CASSQNTAFNYGYTF. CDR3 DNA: TGCGCCAGCAGCCAAAACACAGCATTTAACTATGGCTACACCTTC.

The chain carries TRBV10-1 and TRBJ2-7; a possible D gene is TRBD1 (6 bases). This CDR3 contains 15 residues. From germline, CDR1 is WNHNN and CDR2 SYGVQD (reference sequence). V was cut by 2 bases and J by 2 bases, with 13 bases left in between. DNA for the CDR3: TGCGCCAGCAGTGAGCGGGCAGGGGTCCCCTACGAGCAGTACTTC. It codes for CASSERAGVPYEQYF.

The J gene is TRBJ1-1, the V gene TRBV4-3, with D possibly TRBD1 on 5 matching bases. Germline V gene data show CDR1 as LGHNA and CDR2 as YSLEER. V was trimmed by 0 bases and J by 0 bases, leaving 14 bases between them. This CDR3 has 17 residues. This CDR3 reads CASSQEGLDNLNTEAFF. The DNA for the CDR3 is TGCGCCAGCAGCCAAGAAGGGTTGGACAACTTGAACACTGAAGCTTTCTTT.

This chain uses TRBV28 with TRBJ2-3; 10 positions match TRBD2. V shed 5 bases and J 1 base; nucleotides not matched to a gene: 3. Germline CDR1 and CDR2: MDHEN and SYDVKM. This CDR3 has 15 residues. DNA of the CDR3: TGTGCCAGCAGTACTCTAGCGGGGGGCACAGATACGCAGTATTTT. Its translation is CASSTLAGGTDTQYF.

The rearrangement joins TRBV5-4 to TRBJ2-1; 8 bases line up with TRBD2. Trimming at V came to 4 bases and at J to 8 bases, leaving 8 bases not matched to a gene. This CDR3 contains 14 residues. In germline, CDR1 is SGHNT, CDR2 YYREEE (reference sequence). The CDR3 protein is CASSGGGFFDEQFF. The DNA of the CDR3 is TGTGCCAGCAGCGGCGGGGGGTTCTTCGATGAGCAGTTCTTC.

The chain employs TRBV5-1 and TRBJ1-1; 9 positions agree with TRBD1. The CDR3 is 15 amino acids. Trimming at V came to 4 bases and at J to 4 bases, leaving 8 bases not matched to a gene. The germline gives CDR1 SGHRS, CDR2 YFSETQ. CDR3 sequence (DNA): TGCGCCAGCAGCGCACGACAGGGGGGAGGCACTGAAGCTTTCTTT. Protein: CASSARQGGGTEAFF.

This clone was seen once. In DNA, the CDR3 is TGTGCCAGCACCAAGGGAGGGAACAAACCCTACGAGCAGTACTTC. The encoded protein is CASTKGGNKPYEQYF. This chain connects TRBV6-1 to TRBJ2-7; TRBD2 matches 7 bases. V shed 7 bases, J shed 2 bases, and the junction held 11 bases outside the gene matches. Germline V CDR1 and CDR2: MNHNS, SASEGT. The length of the CDR3 is 15 residues.

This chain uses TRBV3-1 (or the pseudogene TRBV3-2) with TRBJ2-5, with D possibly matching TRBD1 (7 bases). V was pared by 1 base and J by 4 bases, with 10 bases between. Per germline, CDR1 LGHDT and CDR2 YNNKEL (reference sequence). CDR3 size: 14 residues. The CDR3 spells CASSQAQGGETQYF. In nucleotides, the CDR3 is TGTGCCAGCAGCCAAGCGCAGGGGGGAGAGACCCAGTACTTC.

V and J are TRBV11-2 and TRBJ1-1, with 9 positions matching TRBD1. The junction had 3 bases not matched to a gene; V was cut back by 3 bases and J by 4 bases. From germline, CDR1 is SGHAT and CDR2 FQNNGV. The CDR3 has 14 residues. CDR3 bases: TGTGCCAGCAGCTTGAGGACAGGGGCCACTGAAGCTTTCTTT. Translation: CASSLRTGATEAFF.

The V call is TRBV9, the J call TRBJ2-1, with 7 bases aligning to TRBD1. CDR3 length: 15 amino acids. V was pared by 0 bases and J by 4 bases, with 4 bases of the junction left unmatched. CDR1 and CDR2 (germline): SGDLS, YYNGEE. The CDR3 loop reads CASSVEGQNYNEQFF. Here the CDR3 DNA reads TGTGCCAGCAGCGTAGAGGGACAGAATTACAATGAGCAGTTCTTC.

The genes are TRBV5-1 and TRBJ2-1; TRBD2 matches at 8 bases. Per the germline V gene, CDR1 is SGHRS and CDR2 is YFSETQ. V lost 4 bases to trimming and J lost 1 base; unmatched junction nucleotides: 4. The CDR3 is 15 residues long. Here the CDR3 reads CASSRAGVSYNEQFF. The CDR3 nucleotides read TGCGCCAGCAGCCGAGCGGGAGTTTCCTACAATGAGCAGTTCTTC.

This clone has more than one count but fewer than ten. CDR3 residues: CASSLDSQETQYF. CDR3 nucleotide sequence: TGCGCCAGCAGCTTGGACAGCCAAGAGACCCAGTACTTC. The gene calls are TRBV5-1 and TRBJ2-5; D gene unclear. Germline V lookup: CDR1 SGHRS, CDR2 YFSETQ. There are 13 residues in the CDR3. V lost 0 bases and J lost 1, with 4 bases in between.

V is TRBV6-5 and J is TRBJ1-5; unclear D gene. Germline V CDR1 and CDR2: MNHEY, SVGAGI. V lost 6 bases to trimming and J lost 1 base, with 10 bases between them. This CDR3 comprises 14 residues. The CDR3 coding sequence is TGTGCCAGCAGCCAGACAAGGAGCAATCAGCCCCAGCATTTT. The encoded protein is CASSQTRSNQPQHF.

DNA for the CDR3: TGCGCCAGCAGCTTGACAGGGATTACGAACACTGAAGCTTTCTTT. Translating gives CASSLTGITNTEAFF. The genes are TRBV5-1 and TRBJ1-1, with D perhaps matching TRBD1 (6 bases). The germline V gene has CDR1 SGHRS and CDR2 YFSETQ. The CDR3 totals 15 residues. V gave up 1 base and J gave up 1 base, with 11 bases separating them.

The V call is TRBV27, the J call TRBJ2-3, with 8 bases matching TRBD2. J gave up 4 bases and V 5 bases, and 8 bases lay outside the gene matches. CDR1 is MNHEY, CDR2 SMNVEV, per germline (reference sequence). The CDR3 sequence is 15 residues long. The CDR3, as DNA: TGTGCCAGCAGTCCCGGAGCGGGAGCGGCAGATACGCAGTATTTT. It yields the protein CASSPGAGAADTQYF.

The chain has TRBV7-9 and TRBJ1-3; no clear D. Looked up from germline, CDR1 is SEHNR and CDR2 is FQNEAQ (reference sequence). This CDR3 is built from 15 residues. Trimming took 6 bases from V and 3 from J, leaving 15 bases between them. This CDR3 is CASSADNLDGNTIYF. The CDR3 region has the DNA TGTGCCAGCAGTGCCGACAACCTGGATGGAAACACCATATATTTT.

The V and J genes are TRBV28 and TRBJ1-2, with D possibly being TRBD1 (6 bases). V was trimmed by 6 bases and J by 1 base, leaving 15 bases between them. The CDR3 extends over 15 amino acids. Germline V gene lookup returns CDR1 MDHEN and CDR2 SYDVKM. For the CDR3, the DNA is TGTGCCAGCAGATTCACAGGGACGGTTAACTATGGCTACACCTTC. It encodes CASRFTGTVNYGYTF.

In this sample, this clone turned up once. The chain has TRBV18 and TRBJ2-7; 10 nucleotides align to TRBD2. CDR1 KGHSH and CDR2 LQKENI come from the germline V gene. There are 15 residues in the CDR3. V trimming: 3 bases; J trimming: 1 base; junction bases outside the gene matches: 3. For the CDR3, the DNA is TGTGCCAGCTCACCGAGGACTAGCGGTTCCTACGAGCAGTACTTC. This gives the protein CASSPRTSGSYEQYF. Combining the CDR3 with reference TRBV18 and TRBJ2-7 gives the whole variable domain NAGVMQNPRHLVRRRGQEARLRCSPMKGHSHVYWYRQLPEEGLKFMVYLQKENIIDESGMPKERFSAEFPKEGPSILRIQQVVRGDSAAYFCASSPRTSGSYEQYFGPGTRLTVT.

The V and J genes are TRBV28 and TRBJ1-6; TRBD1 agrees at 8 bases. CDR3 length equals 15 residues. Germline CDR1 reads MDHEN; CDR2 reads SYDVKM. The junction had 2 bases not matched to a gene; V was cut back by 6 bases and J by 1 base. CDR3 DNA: TGTGCCAGCAGGGACAGGGTTTCCTATAATTCACCCCTCCACTTT. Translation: CASRDRVSYNSPLHF. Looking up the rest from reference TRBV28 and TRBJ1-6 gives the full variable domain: DVKVTQSSRYLVKRTGEKVFLECVQDMDHENMFWYRQDPGLGLRLIYFSYDVKMKEKGDIPEGYSVSREKKERFSLILESASTNQTSMYLCASRDRVSYNSPLHFGNGTRLTVT.

The CDR3 nucleotides are TGTGCCAGCAGCTTATCTACGGGGACAGCAGATACGCAGTATTTT. It yields the protein CASSLSTGTADTQYF. The chain couples TRBV7-2 to TRBJ2-3; 7 nucleotides line up with TRBD1. V gave up 2 bases and J gave up 4 bases; unmatched junction bases: 6. The CDR3 runs 15 residues. In germline, CDR1 is SGHTA, CDR2 FQGNSA. Together with reference TRBV7-2 and TRBJ2-3, the CDR3 gives the full variable domain: GAGVSQSPSNKVTEKGKDVELRCDPISGHTALYWYRQSLGQGLEFLIYFQGNSAPDKSGLPSDRFSAERTGGSVSTLTIQRTQQEDSAVYLCASSLSTGTADTQYFGPGTRLTVL.